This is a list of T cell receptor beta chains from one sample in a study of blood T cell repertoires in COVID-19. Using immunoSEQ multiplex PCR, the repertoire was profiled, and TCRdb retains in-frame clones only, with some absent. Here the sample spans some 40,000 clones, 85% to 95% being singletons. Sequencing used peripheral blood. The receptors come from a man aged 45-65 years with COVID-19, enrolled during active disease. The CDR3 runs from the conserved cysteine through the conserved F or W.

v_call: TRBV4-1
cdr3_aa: CASSHPVGGVYGYTF

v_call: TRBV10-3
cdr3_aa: CAIGEDTQYF

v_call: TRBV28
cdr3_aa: CASSSPPDSANQPQHF

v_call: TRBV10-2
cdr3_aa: CASDRGPQSEQYF

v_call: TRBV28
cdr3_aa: CASSQNLLAGGYNEQFF

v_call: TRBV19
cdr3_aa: CASSTGGSSYNEQFF

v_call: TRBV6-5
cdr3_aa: CASSSRTGAYEQYF

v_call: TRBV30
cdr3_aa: CAWSRQLSRETQYF

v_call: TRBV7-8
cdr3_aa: CASSPDRADTEAFF

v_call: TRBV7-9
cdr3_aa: CASSFLGQPSYEQYF

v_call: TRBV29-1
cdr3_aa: CSVEDMGTSGNIRKTQYF

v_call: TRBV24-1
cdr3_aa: CATSGLQGTRVSYEQYF

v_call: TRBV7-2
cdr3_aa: CASSPGLATDTQYF

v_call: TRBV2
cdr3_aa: CASSVGGQETQYF

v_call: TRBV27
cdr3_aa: CASNTGGTDTQYF

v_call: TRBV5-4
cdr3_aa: CASSLDRREKLFF

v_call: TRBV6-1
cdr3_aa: CASSETPFTGMNTEAFF

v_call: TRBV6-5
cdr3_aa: CASSRDRTYEKLFF

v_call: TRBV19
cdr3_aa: CASSVPSGFGDTEAFF

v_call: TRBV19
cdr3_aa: CASSSGRPYGYTF

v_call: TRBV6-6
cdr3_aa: CASKGGGYRPLEQYF

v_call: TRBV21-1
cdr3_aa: CASTPGKGDGYTF

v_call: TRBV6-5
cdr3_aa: CASSYVTGESPLHF

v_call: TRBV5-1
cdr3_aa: CASSPRQGAYGYTF

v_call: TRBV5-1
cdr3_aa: CASSYLATPQETQYF